A single sample is the source of the 32 T cell receptor beta chains below, sequenced in a study of T cell repertoires in cytomegalovirus infection. TCRdb reprocessed the reads with MiXCR, giving one entry per CDR3 protein. The sample has about 740,000 distinct CDR3 sequences, 35% seen once. Input material: PBMCs. The receptors derive from a human donor in good health (CMV status not recorded). Some clones in this sample may be carry-over from other donors' samples.

This clonotype was seen just once. The conserved final phenylalanine or tryptophan is absent from the CDR3, which likely points to a read error. This chain links TRBV19 with TRBJ1-2; D is perhaps TRBD1 (6 bases). V lost 3 bases and J 6 bases, leaving 23 bases between the germline ends. CDR3 length: 17 amino acids. CDR1 and CDR2 (germline): LNHDA, SQIVND (reference sequence). CDR3 in DNA: TGTGCCAGTAGTATTGGAAAAGGGGGAGCAATGATGGATGGCTACACCTTA. Encoded protein: CASSIGKGGAMMDGYTL.

V is TRBV6-5 and J is TRBJ2-3; 8 bases agree with TRBD2. V was clipped by 2 bases and J by 4 bases; unmatched bases: 20. The CDR3 runs 20 residues. Looked up from germline, CDR1 is MNHEY and CDR2 is SVGAGI. The CDR3 DNA follows: TGTGCCAGCAGTTACACGCGACTAGCGATGGCCGACGGAGAGGCAGATACGCAGTATTTT. It specifies CASSYTRLAMADGEADTQYF.

This chain uses TRBV11-2 with TRBJ1-6; 8 positions match TRBD1. The ends lost 0 bases at V and 7 bases at J; junction bases unmatched: 23. CDR1 and CDR2 from the germline V gene are SGHAT and FQNNGV. The CDR3 loop spans 22 amino acids. In DNA form, the CDR3 reads TGTGCCAGCAGCTTAGATGTCTTTTGGGTGGAAACCGGGACAGGATCCAATTCACCCCTCCACTTT. It encodes CASSLDVFWVETGTGSNSPLHF.

This clonotype came up a few times. The J gene is TRBJ1-5, the V gene TRBV28; D unclear. Germline CDR1 is MDHEN and CDR2 is SYDVKM. CDR3 size: 16 residues. The V end was cut by 1 base, the J end by 0 bases, with 10 bases between. The CDR3 spells CASSLSRSYSNQPQHF. The CDR3 bases are TGTGCCAGCAGTTTATCCAGGAGTTATAGCAATCAGCCCCAGCATTTT.

The chain carries TRBV5-6 and TRBJ1-5; possible D gene TRBD1, 6 bases. The CDR3 runs 16 residues. Trimming cost V 4 bases and J 4 bases, with 18 bases left between them. Germline V lookup: CDR1 SGHDT, CDR2 YYEEEE. The CDR3 sequence: CASSPGGGAPNQPQHF. The CDR3 region has the DNA TGTGCCAGCAGCCCGGGCGGGGGGGCGCCAAATCAGCCCCAGCATTTT.

The V call is TRBV24-1, the J call TRBJ1-2, with D maybe TRBD1 (5 bases). The CDR3 covers 14 residues. Trimming took off 3 bases at V and 8 bases at J, with 15 bases between the two ends. CDR1 KGHDR and CDR2 SFDVKD come from the germline V gene. In DNA, the CDR3 is TGTGCCACCAGTGATGAGGGGACGGTCCGGGGCTACACCTTC. Translated: CATSDEGTVRGYTF.

V and J are TRBV19 and TRBJ2-7; a possible D gene is TRBD1 (6 bases). Trimming removed 2 bases at V and 2 bases at J, with 10 bases between. Germline CDR1 and CDR2: LNHDA and SQIVND (reference sequence). There are 14 residues in the CDR3. The CDR3 DNA sequence: TGTGCCAGTAGTATAACAGGACAGCCCTACGAGCAGTACTTC. Amino acids: CASSITGQPYEQYF.

This clonotype was seen only a few times. The chain employs TRBV7-2 and TRBJ2-1; D gene ambiguous. This CDR3 comprises 15 residues. Germline assignment: CDR1 SGHTA and CDR2 FQGNSA. V was trimmed by 5 bases and J by 0 bases, leaving 11 bases between them. Here the CDR3 reads CASSRSVGSYNEQFF. DNA of the CDR3: TGTGCCAGCAGCCGCAGTGTAGGCTCCTACAATGAGCAGTTCTTC.

This clonotype was observed a single time. V usage is TRBV29-1 and J usage is TRBJ2-7; possibly TRBD1 for D (6 bases). Germline-derived CDR1 and CDR2 are SQVTM and ANQGSEA. V lost 1 base to trimming and J lost 2 bases, with 15 bases between them. The CDR3 length is 15 residues. The CDR3 is CSVEAADSVPYEQYF. CDR3 DNA sequence: TGCAGCGTTGAAGCCGCGGACAGCGTTCCCTACGAGCAGTACTTC.

The chain recombines TRBV6-1 with TRBJ2-1; a possible D gene is TRBD2 (5 bases). Germline V gene sequence: CDR1 MNHNS, CDR2 SASEGT. V lost 6 bases, J lost 4 bases, and 13 bases lay in between. This CDR3 has 14 residues. CDR3 nucleotide sequence: TGTGCCAGCAGCCCAGCGGACGAGTACAATGAGCAGTTCTTC. This encodes CASSPADEYNEQFF.

As concerns this clonotype: A much larger clone lies one base from this, so it may be a read error. V and J are TRBV7-8 and TRBJ1-5, with 9 bases lining up with TRBD1. The CDR3 is 18 amino acids. Germline CDR1 reads SGHVS; CDR2 reads FQNEAQ. J was trimmed by 6 bases and V by 7 bases; bases with no gene match: 19. In nucleotides, the CDR3 is TGTGCCAGCATCGCGACCGGACTCCGCTACAGGGGGCGTCAGCCCCAGCATTTT. It translates to CASIATGLRYRGRQPQHF.

The chain couples TRBV15 to TRBJ2-2; D is ambiguous. The germline gives CDR1 LNHNV, CDR2 YYDKDF (reference sequence). The CDR3 length is 17 residues. V gave up 3 bases and J gave up 10 bases, with 24 bases separating them. CDR3 bases: TGTGCCACCAGCAGGACGATAAGCGACAAATCCCTCGCGGAGCTGTTTTTT. Translation: CATSRTISDKSLAELFF.

The chain employs TRBV5-3 and TRBJ1-2, with D possibly TRBD1 on 5 matching bases. TRBV5-3 is assigned to the ORF class and has an uncertain function. V was cut by 0 bases and J by 1 base, with 13 bases left in between. CDR3 length equals 16 residues. The CDR3, as DNA: TGTGCCAGAAGCTTGGGTGCCGGGGCGGATAACTATGGCTACACCTTC. It encodes CARSLGAGADNYGYTF.

The rearrangement uses TRBV5-5 and TRBJ1-1; no firm D call. Trimming pared 3 bases from V and 7 bases from J, leaving 16 bases between. CDR3 length: 14 residues. CDR1 is SGHKS, CDR2 YYEKEE, per germline (reference sequence). The CDR3, as DNA: TGTGCCAGCAGCTCCCCCTTCAGCCAGATTGAAGCTTTCTTT. Protein product: CASSSPFSQIEAFF. Supplemented by reference TRBV5-5 and TRBJ1-1, the full variable domain reads DAGVTQSPTHLIKTRGQQVTLRCSPISGHKSVSWYQQVLGQGPQFIFQYYEKEERGRGNFPDRFSARQFPNYSSELNVNALLLGDSALYLCASSSPFSQIEAFFGQGTRLTVV.

V gene TRBV25-1 combines with J gene TRBJ1-1, with D maybe TRBD1 (5 bases). Germline lookup yields CDR1 MGHDK and CDR2 SYGVNS. The CDR3 is 15 residues long. V shed 3 bases and J shed 0 bases, with 11 bases lying between them. The CDR3 region has the DNA TGTGCCAGCAGTGATCCTGGGACGTTGAACACTGAAGCTTTCTTT. This sequence encodes CASSDPGTLNTEAFF. Filled out from reference TRBV25-1 and TRBJ1-1, the complete variable domain reads EADIYQTPRYLVIGTGKKITLECSQTMGHDKMYWYQQDPGMELHLIHYSYGVNSTEKGDLSSESTVSRIRTEHFPLTLESARPSHTSQYLCASSDPGTLNTEAFFGQGTRLTVV.

This clonotype has more than one count but fewer than ten. The chain joins TRBV7-8 to TRBJ2-5; 7 bases align to TRBD1. After removal of 0 bases from V and 3 bases from J, the junction contained 4 bases not matched to a gene. Per germline, CDR1 SGHVS and CDR2 FQNEAQ. The CDR3 is made up of 15 amino acids. The CDR3 nucleotides read TGTGCCAGCAGCTTAGCGGGACAGAGGGAAGAGACCCAGTACTTC. Its protein is CASSLAGQREETQYF.

This chain connects TRBV19 to TRBJ2-5; D tentatively fits TRBD1 or TRBD2 (5 bases each). This CDR3 comprises 13 residues. Looked up from germline, CDR1 is LNHDA and CDR2 is SQIVND (reference sequence). Trimming shortened V by 3 bases and J by 7 bases, and 12 bases separated the two germline ends. CDR3 protein: CASSMTAGATQYF. CDR3 DNA sequence: TGTGCCAGTAGTATGACAGCCGGGGCGACCCAGTACTTC.

V gene TRBV28 combines with J gene TRBJ1-6; maybe TRBD1 (6 bases). The CDR3 has 14 residues. Germline CDR1 MDHEN, CDR2 SYDVKM. V was trimmed by 5 bases and J by 5 bases, leaving 10 bases between them. The CDR3 loop is CASSIRQDNSPLHF. In nucleotides, the CDR3 is TGTGCCAGCAGTATAAGACAGGATAATTCACCCCTCCACTTT. The full variable domain, with the rest looked up from reference TRBV28 and TRBJ1-6, is DVKVTQSSRYLVKRTGEKVFLECVQDMDHENMFWYRQDPGLGLRLIYFSYDVKMKEKGDIPEGYSVSREKKERFSLILESASTNQTSMYLCASSIRQDNSPLHFGNGTRLTVT.

The chain uses TRBV19 and TRBJ1-5; no reliable D call. Germline CDR1 is LNHDA and CDR2 is SQIVND (reference sequence). This CDR3 comprises 14 residues. V gave up 3 bases and J gave up 7 bases, with 13 bases separating them. CDR3 in DNA: TGTGCCAGTAGTATGTACGGGGTGGGCCAGCCCCAGCATTTT. This translates into CASSMYGVGQPQHF.

This clonotype was observed a few times. The chain links TRBV4-3 to TRBJ1-6, with a weak D call TRBD1 (5 bases). The CDR3 loop spans 18 amino acids. Trimming removed 0 bases from V and 0 bases from J, with 12 bases in between. Germline V gene data show CDR1 as LGHNA and CDR2 as YSLEER. The CDR3 DNA reads TGCGCCAGCAGCCAAGATTTGGGGGAGGGCTCCTATAATTCACCCCTCCACTTT. Amino acid sequence: CASSQDLGEGSYNSPLHF.

The chain joins TRBV5-4 to TRBJ1-1; D gene unclear. Between the trimmed V and J ends, which lost 6 bases and 1 base, there was a span of 13 bases. The germline CDR1 and CDR2 sequences are SGHNT and YYREEE (reference sequence). The CDR3 runs to 14 residues. CDR3 in amino acids: CASTPLGANTEAFF. The CDR3 region has the DNA TGTGCCAGCACCCCCCTTGGAGCGAACACTGAAGCTTTCTTT.

This clonotype came up a few times. CDR3: CASSPGQGLDEAFF. CDR3 bases: TGTGCCAGCAGCCCAGGACAGGGGTTGGATGAAGCTTTCTTT. The V call is TRBV3-1, the J call TRBJ1-1; TRBD1 matches at 9 bases. The germline V gene encodes CDR1 LGHDT and CDR2 YNNKEL (reference sequence). The CDR3 extends over 14 amino acids. Trimming took 4 bases from V and 7 from J; bases not matched to a gene: 7.

J is TRBJ2-4 and V is TRBV12-3 or TRBV12-4; 7 bases agree with TRBD1. V shed 6 bases and J 0 bases; nucleotides not matched to a gene: 8. This CDR3 is 16 amino acids long. The CDR3 DNA sequence: TGTGCCAGCAGCCGGGACAGACCCTTAGCCAAAAACATTCAGTACTTC. This gives the protein CASSRDRPLAKNIQYF.

A single count supports this clonotype. A much bigger clone sits one base away, suggesting this may be a read error. V gene TRBV7-3 combines with J gene TRBJ1-4; D call uncertain. In germline, CDR1 is SGHTA, CDR2 FQGTGA. The CDR3 totals 14 residues. Trimming stripped 8 bases from V and 6 bases from J, with 16 bases between. This CDR3 reads CASFRPGSDEKLFF. Written as DNA, the CDR3 is TGTGCCAGCTTTCGACCGGGGTCGGATGAAAAACTGTTTTTT.

This clonotype has only a few counts. This sequence joins TRBV6-5 and TRBJ2-5, with D tentatively TRBD2 (5 bases). Germline-derived CDR1 and CDR2 are MNHEY and SVGAGI. The V end was cut by 5 bases, the J end by 7 bases, with 17 bases between. The CDR3 runs 14 residues. CDR3 nucleotide sequence: TGTGCCAGCAGTCGGAGTACTAGTCTTGTGACCCAGTACTTC. Its translation: CASSRSTSLVTQYF.

The rearrangement links TRBV20-1 to TRBJ1-1, with D possibly matching TRBD1 (5 bases). The V end was cut by 6 bases, the J end by 1 base, with 15 bases between. This CDR3 is 14 amino acids long. Per the germline V gene, CDR1 is DFQATT and CDR2 is SNEGSKA (reference sequence). CDR3 sequence (DNA): TGCAGTGCCCTCAGGGCCGGGGGGAACACTGAAGCTTTCTTT. It is translated as CSALRAGGNTEAFF.

This clonotype was observed a single time. A much larger clone lies one base from this, so it may be a read error. The rearrangement joins TRBV7-2 to TRBJ2-3; the D gene is possibly TRBD1 (5 bases). Germline V lookup: CDR1 SGHTA, CDR2 FQGNSA. The CDR3 has 15 residues. The CDR3 bases are TGTGCCAGCATCCCCCTGGGGCAGGCGGCAGAGACGCAGTATTTT. Its translation: CASIPLGQAAETQYF. The entire variable domain, with the rest obtained from reference TRBV7-2 and TRBJ2-3, is as follows: GAGVSQSPSNKVTEKGKDVELRCDPISGHTALYWYRQSLGQGLEFLIYFQGNSAPDKSGLPSDRFSAERTGGSVSTLTIQRTQQEDSAVYLCASIPLGQAAETQYFGPGTRLTVL.

The sample holds a few counts of this clonotype. This chain's CDR3 is CASGSGGNTEAFF. The CDR3 region has the DNA TGTGCTAGTGGTTCCGGTGGGAACACTGAAGCTTTCTTT. The V and J genes are TRBV12-5 and TRBJ1-1; D uncertain. Trimming stripped 4 bases from V and 1 base from J, with 7 bases between. Germline V gene data show CDR1 as LGHNT and CDR2 as FRNRAP. The CDR3 runs 13 residues.

The chain is built from TRBV7-8 and TRBJ1-3, with unresolved D. The germline CDR1 and CDR2 sequences are SGHVS and FQNEAQ. V lost 1 base and J 2 bases, leaving 9 bases between the germline ends. This CDR3 has 15 residues. The CDR3 here is CASSLGRSAGNTIYF. The CDR3 region has the DNA TGTGCCAGCAGCTTAGGAAGGTCGGCTGGAAACACCATATATTTT.

This clonotype was observed at least ten times. The chain combines TRBV7-2 with TRBJ2-5, with D tentatively TRBD1 or TRBD2 (5 bases each). Per the germline V gene, CDR1 is SGHTA and CDR2 is FQGNSA. The CDR3 is 16 residues long. The V gene lost 5 bases and the J gene lost 4 bases, with 20 bases spanning the gap. For the CDR3, the DNA is TGTGCCAGCAGCCCTCCCGGGGCGGGTAGGGCAGAGACCCAGTACTTC. The encoded protein is CASSPPGAGRAETQYF.

In this sample, this clonotype turned up a few times. The genes are TRBV14 and TRBJ2-3, with no clear D. There are 15 residues in the CDR3. CDR1 is SGHDN, CDR2 FVKESK, per germline. V gave up 0 bases and J gave up 4 bases, with 11 bases separating them. CDR3 bases: TGTGCCAGCAGCCAAGATCTCCTAGTAGCAGATACGCAGTATTTT. This codes for CASSQDLLVADTQYF.

CDR3 bases: TGCGCCAGCAGCCACCTACAGGTTCCCATGAACACTGAAGCTTTCTTT. This gives the protein CASSHLQVPMNTEAFF. The chain combines TRBV4-1 with TRBJ1-1, with D possibly TRBD1 on 5 matching bases. V was pared by 3 bases and J by 0 bases, with 14 bases between. CDR3 length equals 16 residues. CDR1 and CDR2 from the germline V gene are MGHRA and YSYEKL.